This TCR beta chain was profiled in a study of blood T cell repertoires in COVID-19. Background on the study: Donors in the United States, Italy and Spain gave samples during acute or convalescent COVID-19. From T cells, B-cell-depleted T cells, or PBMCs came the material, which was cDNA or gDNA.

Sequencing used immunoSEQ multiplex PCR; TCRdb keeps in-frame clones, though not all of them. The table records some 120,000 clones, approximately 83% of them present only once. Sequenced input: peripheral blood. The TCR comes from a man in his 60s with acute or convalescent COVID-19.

The CDR3 reads CASSEPGGAEAFF. The CDR3 DNA reads as TGTGCCAGCAGTGAACCGGGAGGGGCTGAAGCTTTCTTT. The chain carries TRBV2 and TRBJ1-1, with D tentatively TRBD1 (5 bases). The CDR3 spans 13 residues. CDR1 SNHLY and CDR2 FYNNEI come from the germline V gene. Trimming shortened V by 2 bases and J by 6 bases, and 10 bases separated the two germline ends.